This T cell receptor beta chain emerged from a study of blood T cell repertoires in COVID-19. Study details: The origin of the acute and convalescent COVID-19 samples was the United States, Italy and Spain. PBMCs, B-cell-depleted T cells, or T cells provided the cDNA or gDNA that made up the material.

The germline V gene has CDR1 SNHLY and CDR2 FYNNEI. The CDR3 spans 14 residues. Unmatched junction bases numbered 8, after V lost 6 bases and J lost 4 bases. Per the study methods: Cell counts per sample came from amplifying reference gene primers. TCRdb's table, derived via immunoSEQ multiplex PCR, lists solely in-frame clones and lacks some. V and J calls and clone size are those listed in that table; D and trimming were worked out from the DNA. The sample shows roughly 48,000 clones, approximately 90% of them seen only once. Source material: peripheral blood. The sequence came from a woman older than 75 with acute or convalescent COVID-19. This rearrangement joins TRBV2 to TRBJ1-1, with 7 bases that match TRBD1. The CDR3 nucleotides read TGTGCCAGCAGGGACGAACAGGGGTTCACTGAAGCTTTCTTT. It is translated as CASRDEQGFTEAFF.